The sequence of this T cell receptor beta chain was determined in a study of shared clonotypes between healthy human individuals. Clones were read by immunoSEQ multiplex PCR, and TCRdb kept only the in-frame ones, dropping some. This table has some 2.4 million clones, approximately 94% appearing once. Study donors comprised healthy, HIV-negative adults devoid of recent acute infection or vaccination. The CDR3 is 14 amino acids. Germline V gene sequence: CDR1 SGHTA, CDR2 FQGNSA. Trimming cost V 5 bases and J 8 bases; bases outside gene matches: 8. The V and J genes are TRBV7-2 and TRBJ2-1, with 8 bases aligning to TRBD1. Sample: naive CD4+ T cells from PBMCs. Indicated subset: CD45RA+ positively selected. This receptor was identified in a man younger than 35 in good health. Some clones in this sample may be carry-over from other donors' samples. Written as DNA, the CDR3 is TGTGCCAGCAGCCGTGACAGGGGAGGCGATGAGCAGTTCTTC. Amino acid sequence: CASSRDRGGDEQFF.